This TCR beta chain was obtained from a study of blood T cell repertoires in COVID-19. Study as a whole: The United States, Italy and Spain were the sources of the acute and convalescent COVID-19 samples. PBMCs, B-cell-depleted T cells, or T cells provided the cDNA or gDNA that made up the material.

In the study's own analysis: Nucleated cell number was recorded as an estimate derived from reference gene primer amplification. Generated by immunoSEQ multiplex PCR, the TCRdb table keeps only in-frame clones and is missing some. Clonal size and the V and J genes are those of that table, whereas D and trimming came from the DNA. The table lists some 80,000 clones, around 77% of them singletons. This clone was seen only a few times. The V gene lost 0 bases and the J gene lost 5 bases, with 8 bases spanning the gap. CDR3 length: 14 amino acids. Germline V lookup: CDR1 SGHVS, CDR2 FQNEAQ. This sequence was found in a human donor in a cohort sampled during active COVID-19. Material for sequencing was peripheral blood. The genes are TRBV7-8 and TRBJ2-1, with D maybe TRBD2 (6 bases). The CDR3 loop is CASSLATRNNEQFF. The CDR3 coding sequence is TGTGCCAGCAGCTTAGCGACTAGAAACAATGAGCAGTTCTTC. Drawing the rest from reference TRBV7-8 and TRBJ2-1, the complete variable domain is GAGVSQSPRYKVAKRGQDVALRCDPISGHVSLFWYQQALGQGPEFLTYFQNEAQLDKSGLPSDRFFAERPEGSVSTLKIQRTQQEDSAVYLCASSLATRNNEQFFGPGTRLTVL.